The present entry profiles one T cell receptor beta chain with its context. Its antigen is not identified. The data are from a study of blood T cells in healthy people across ages. Overall study: Template-switching capture recovered about one barcoded beta molecule per two T cells.

Findings and limits, study-wide: Conclusively comparing naive with antigen-experienced cells was impossible with unsorted PBMCs.

It was with a sample-barcoded 5' primer and a J-beta primer mix that a second PCR of roughly 6 to 12 cycles was run. One entry per CDR3 protein results from TCRdb running MiXCR on the 5' RACE reads. The sample shows approximately 800,000 distinct CDR3 sequences, just over 55% of them seen only once. The V end lost 1 base, the J end lost 6 bases, and 10 bases lay between the germline ends. The CDR3 sequence is 14 residues long. The specimen was blood. The receptor was derived from a man between 35 and 55 years old in good health. J is TRBJ1-5 and V is TRBV12-3 or TRBV12-4; the D is unclear. CDR3 DNA: TGTGCCAGCAGTTTAGGACTTGCGGGTCAGCCCCAGCATTTT. It encodes CASSLGLAGQPQHF.